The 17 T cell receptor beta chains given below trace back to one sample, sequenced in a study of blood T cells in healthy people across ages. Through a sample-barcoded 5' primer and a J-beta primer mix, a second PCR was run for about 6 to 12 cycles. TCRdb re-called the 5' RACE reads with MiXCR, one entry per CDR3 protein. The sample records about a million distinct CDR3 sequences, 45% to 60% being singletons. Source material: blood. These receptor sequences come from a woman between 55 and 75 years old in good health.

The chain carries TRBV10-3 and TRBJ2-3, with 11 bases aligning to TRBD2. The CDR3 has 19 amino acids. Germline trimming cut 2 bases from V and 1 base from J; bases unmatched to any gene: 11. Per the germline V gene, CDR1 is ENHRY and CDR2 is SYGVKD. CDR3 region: CAISEPEAQGLAGTDTQYF. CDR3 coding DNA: TGTGCCATCAGTGAGCCCGAAGCACAGGGACTAGCGGGCACAGATACGCAGTATTTT.

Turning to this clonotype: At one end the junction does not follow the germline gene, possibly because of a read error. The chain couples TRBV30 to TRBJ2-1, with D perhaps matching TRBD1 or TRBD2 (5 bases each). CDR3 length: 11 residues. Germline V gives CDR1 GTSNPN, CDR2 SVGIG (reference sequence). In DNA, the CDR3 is TGTGTCTGGGGCCTGAGGGGTGAGCAGTTCTTC. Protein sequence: CVWGLRGEQFF.

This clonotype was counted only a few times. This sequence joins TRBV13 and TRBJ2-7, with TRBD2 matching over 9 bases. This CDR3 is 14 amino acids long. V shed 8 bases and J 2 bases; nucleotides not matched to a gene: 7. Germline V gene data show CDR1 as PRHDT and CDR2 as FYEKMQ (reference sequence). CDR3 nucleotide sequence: TGTGCCAGCGTCCCTAGCGGGGCACCCTACGAGCAGTACTTC. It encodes CASVPSGAPYEQYF.

The CDR3 region has the DNA TGTGCCAGCAGCTTGATAGGGAAGGGCTACGAGCAGTACTTC. This encodes CASSLIGKGYEQYF. V usage is TRBV28 and J usage is TRBJ2-7; D is uncertain. The CDR3 runs 14 residues. V lost 6 bases and J lost 3, with 15 bases in between. Per germline, CDR1 MDHEN and CDR2 SYDVKM.

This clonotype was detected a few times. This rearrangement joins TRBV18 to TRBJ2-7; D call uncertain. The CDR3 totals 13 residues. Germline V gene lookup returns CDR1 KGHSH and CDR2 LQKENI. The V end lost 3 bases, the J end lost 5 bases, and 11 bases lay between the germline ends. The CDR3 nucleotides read TGTGCCAGCTCACCTTCGCAAGGCGACGAGCAGTACTTC. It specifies CASSPSQGDEQYF.

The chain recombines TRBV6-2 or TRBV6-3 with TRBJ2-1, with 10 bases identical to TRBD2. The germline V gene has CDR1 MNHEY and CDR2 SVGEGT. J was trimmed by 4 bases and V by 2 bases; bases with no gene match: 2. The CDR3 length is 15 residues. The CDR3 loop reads CASSYKAGGYNEQFF. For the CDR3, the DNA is TGTGCCAGCAGTTACAAAGCGGGGGGGTACAATGAGCAGTTCTTC.

The chain's CDR3 is CASSHTTVSYEQYF. DNA of the CDR3: TGTGCCAGCTCACATACGACGGTTTCCTACGAGCAGTACTTC. The chain has TRBV18 and TRBJ2-7; D gene uncertain. Deletions cut 4 bases from V and 1 base from J, with 11 bases between. CDR1 is KGHSH, CDR2 LQKENI, per germline. The CDR3 is made up of 14 amino acids.

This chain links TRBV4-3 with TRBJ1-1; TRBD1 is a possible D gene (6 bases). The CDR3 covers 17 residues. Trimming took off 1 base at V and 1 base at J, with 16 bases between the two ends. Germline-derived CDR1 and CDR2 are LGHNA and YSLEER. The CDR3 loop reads CASSQGLGGWTNTEAFF. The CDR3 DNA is TGCGCCAGCAGCCAAGGTCTGGGGGGCTGGACGAACACTGAAGCTTTCTTT.

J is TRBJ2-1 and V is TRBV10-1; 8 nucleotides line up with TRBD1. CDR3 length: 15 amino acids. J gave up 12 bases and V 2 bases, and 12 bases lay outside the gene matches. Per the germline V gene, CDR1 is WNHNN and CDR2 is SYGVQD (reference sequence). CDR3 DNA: TGCGCCAGCAGTGAGCACACCGACAGGGGAGTACGGCAGTTCTTC. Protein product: CASSEHTDRGVRQFF.

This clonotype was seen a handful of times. CDR3: CATSRDGASGIEQFF. Here the CDR3 DNA reads TGTGCCACCAGCAGAGATGGGGCTAGCGGGATTGAGCAGTTCTTC. V and J are TRBV15 and TRBJ2-1; 9 positions match TRBD2. CDR3 length: 15 amino acids. Germline CDR1 and CDR2: LNHNV and YYDKDF (reference sequence). The junction had 6 bases not matched to a gene; V was cut back by 0 bases and J by 9 bases.

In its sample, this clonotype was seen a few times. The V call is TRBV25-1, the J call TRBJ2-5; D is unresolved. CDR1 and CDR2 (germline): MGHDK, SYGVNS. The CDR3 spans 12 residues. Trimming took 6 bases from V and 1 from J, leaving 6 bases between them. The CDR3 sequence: CASRDAQETQYF. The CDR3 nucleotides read TGTGCCAGCAGGGACGCCCAAGAGACCCAGTACTTC.

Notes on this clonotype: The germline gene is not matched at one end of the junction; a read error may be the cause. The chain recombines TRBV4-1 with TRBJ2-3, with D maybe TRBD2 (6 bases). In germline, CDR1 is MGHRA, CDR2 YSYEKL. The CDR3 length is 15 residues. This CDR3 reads CASSQEAGITDMQYF. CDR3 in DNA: TGCGCCAGCAGCCAAGAGGCGGGAATCACAGATATGCAGTATTTT.

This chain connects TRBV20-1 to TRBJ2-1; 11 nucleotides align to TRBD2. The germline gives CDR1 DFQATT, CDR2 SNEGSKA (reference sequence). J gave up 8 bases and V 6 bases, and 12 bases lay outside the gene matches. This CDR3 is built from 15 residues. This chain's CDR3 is CSALAGGPEVDEQFF. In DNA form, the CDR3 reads TGCAGTGCATTAGCGGGAGGGCCGGAGGTCGATGAGCAGTTCTTC.

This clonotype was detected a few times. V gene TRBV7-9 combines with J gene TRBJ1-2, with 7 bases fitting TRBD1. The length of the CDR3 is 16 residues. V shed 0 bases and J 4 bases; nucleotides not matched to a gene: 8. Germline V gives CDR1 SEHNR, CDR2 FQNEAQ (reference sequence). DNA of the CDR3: TGTGCCAGCAGCTTAGCCCCCGGGACAGCCGCCTATGGCTACACCTTC. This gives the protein CASSLAPGTAAYGYTF.

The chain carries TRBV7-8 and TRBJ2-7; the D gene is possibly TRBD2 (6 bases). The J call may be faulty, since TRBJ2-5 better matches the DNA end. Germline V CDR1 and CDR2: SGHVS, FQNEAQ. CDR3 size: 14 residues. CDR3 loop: CASSLEGTQGTQYF. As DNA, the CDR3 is TGTGCCAGCAGCTTAGAAGGGACTCAGGGGACCCAGTACTTC.

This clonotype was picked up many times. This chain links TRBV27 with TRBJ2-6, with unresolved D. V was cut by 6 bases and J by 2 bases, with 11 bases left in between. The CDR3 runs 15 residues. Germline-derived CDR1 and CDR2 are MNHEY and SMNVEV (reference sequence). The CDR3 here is CASRLGGTGANVLTF. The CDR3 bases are TGTGCCAGCAGACTTGGTGGGACTGGGGCCAACGTCCTGACTTTC.

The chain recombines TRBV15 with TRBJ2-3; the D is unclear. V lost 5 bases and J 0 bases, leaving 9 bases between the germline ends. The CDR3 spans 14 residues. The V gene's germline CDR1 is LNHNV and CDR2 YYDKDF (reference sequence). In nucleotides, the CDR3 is TGTGCCACCAGCCGCCGCCTCAGCACAGATACGCAGTATTTT. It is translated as CATSRRLSTDTQYF.